This TCR beta chain was recorded in a study of glioma-infiltrating T cells after dendritic cell vaccination. The V end lost 3 bases, the J end lost 5 bases, and 14 bases lay between the germline ends. This CDR3 spans 14 amino acids. Germline values: CDR1 SGHRS, CDR2 YFSETQ. Clones were sequenced by immunoSEQ multiplex PCR, and TCRdb holds only the in-frame ones, with some missing. The repertoire has more than 95,000 clones, 75% to 85% of them found once; the top ten carry roughly 12%. Broader study findings: Patients with more pretreatment TILs had longer time to progression and survival.

None of the glioblastoma patients had an isocitrate dehydrogenase mutation. PBMC were collected before vaccination, two weeks after the third vaccination, and at progression. This clone has just one count. Its specificity is not known. The sample consisted of blood, taken before dendritic cell vaccination. This clonotype was sampled from a human donor with glioblastoma. The V and J genes are TRBV5-1 and TRBJ2-5; the D gene is possibly TRBD2 (5 bases). The CDR3 DNA follows: TGCGCCAGCAGCTCAACGACGGGGTGGGAGACCCAGTACTTC. Translated, it gives CASSSTTGWETQYF.